These 3 T cell receptor beta chains were sequenced from one sample in a study of CD8 T cells in Susac syndrome. With random hexamers, roughly 0.45 to 1 ug RNA was reverse transcribed. MiXCR, applied by TCRdb to the immunoSEQ multiplex PCR reads, yields one record per CDR3 protein. The table lists under 200,000 distinct CDR3 sequences, approximately 95% of them singletons. Sequencing was done on a sample of CD8+ T cells from PBMCs. These receptors were taken from a human donor with multiple sclerosis.

The J gene is TRBJ2-7, the V gene TRBV20-1; 8 bases align to TRBD2. The germline gives CDR1 DFQATT, CDR2 SNEGSKA (reference sequence). This CDR3 is 13 amino acids long. Germline trimming cut 0 bases from V and 7 bases from J; bases unmatched to any gene: 5. The CDR3 sequence is CSAREAGEREQYF. In DNA, the CDR3 is TGCAGTGCTAGAGAAGCGGGAGAAAGGGAGCAGTACTTC.

This chain links TRBV10-3 with TRBJ2-6; D is ambiguous. V lost 3 bases and J lost 0, with 15 bases in between. The CDR3 sequence is 18 residues long. CDR1 and CDR2 (germline): ENHRY, SYGVKD. The CDR3 spells CAISESVQTLSGANVLTF. CDR3 nucleotides: TGTGCCATCAGTGAATCAGTCCAGACCCTCTCTGGGGCCAACGTCCTGACTTTC.

CDR3 loop: CASSFTSGRAWGTDTQYF. DNA for the CDR3: TGTGCCAGCAGTTTCACTAGCGGGAGGGCCTGGGGCACAGATACGCAGTATTTT. The chain joins TRBV27 to TRBJ2-3; 13 bases align to TRBD2. This CDR3 region has 18 residues. The J segment lost 1 base and the V segment lost 3 bases, leaving 7 bases of the junction unmatched. CDR1 and CDR2 from the germline V gene are MNHEY and SMNVEV (reference sequence).